This note documents a single T cell receptor beta chain sequence. The antigen is unknown. Assay used: immunoSEQ multiplex PCR; TCRdb lists only in-frame clones, some missing. This table holds about 73,000 clones, less than 95% found once. This entry is derived from a study of cytomegalovirus exposure and HLA in healthy donors. Study results and caveats: It was found in a later analysis that first-cohort TCR clusters tended to co-occur in the approximately 120 validation repertoires. Cytomegalovirus-associated TCR beta chains were listed, numbering approximately 150. TCR sequences were mostly rare, though some public TCRs occurred in many donors.

The CDR3 loop spans 14 amino acids. J was trimmed by 12 bases and V by 4 bases; bases with no gene match: 10. From germline, CDR1 is MNHEY and CDR2 SMNVEV (reference sequence). Sequencing input: PBMCs. The TCR originated in a woman aged 18-29 years in good health and CMV-seronegative. This chain links TRBV27 with TRBJ1-1, with 11 bases aligning to TRBD1. The CDR3 coding sequence is TGTGCCAGCAGTTCAGCCCGGGACAGGGGGTTACCTTTCTTT. Residues: CASSSARDRGLPFF.